This is a list of T cell receptor beta chains from one sample in a study of blood T cells in healthy people across ages. TCRdb analysed the 5' RACE reads with MiXCR anew, one entry per CDR3 protein. This sample has about 1.6 million distinct CDR3 sequences, with almost 35% found just once. Sequenced: blood. The receptors stem from a woman younger than 45 in good health. The CDR3 runs from the conserved cysteine through the conserved F or W. The D gene is left open where the match is weak. Only some rows state a clone size, as once, few, many or a class for expanded clones.

>TRBV6-1|-|TRBJ2-5|-
TGTGCCAGCAGTGAAGATGAGGGCTCCGGGGAGACCCAGTACTTC
CASSEDEGSGETQYF
>TRBV20-1|-|TRBJ2-4|TRBD1
TGCAGTGCTAGGGGACAGGGCAAAAACATTCAGTACTTC
CSARGQGKNIQYF
>TRBV20-1|few|TRBJ2-1|-
TGCAGTGCCCCCCGAAGGGCGGACTACAATGAGCAGTTCTTC
CSAPRRADYNEQFF
>TRBV4-2|many|TRBJ2-7|TRBD2
TGTGCCAGCAGCCCGGGACTAGCGGTTGCCTACGAGCAGTACTTC
CASSPGLAVAYEQYF
>TRBV5-1|-|TRBJ2-1|-
TGCGCCAGCAGCCTCACGACTACGCAAGCCTACAATGAGCAGTTCTTC
CASSLTTTQAYNEQFF
>TRBV20-1|-|TRBJ2-3|TRBD2
TGCAGTGCCCCTCTGGGGGGGAATACAGATACGCAGTATTTT
CSAPLGGNTDTQYF
>TRBV5-1|few|TRBJ2-3|-
TGCGCCAGCAGCCGCGGAGGCTCGGGGGCTGAGGATACGCAGTATTTT
CASSRGGSGAEDTQYF
>TRBV2|-|TRBJ2-3|-
TGTGCCAGCAGGGGCTCAGGGAAATCCTCAGATACGCAGTATTTT
CASRGSGKSSDTQYF
>TRBV10-3|few|TRBJ1-3|-
TGTGCCATCAACGGGGGATCTGGAAACACCATATATTTT
CAINGGSGNTIYF
>TRBV7-7|-|TRBJ2-3|-
TGTGCCAGCAGCCGGACAGTTACTAGCACAGATACGCAGTATTTT
CASSRTVTSTDTQYF
>TRBV4-1|many|TRBJ1-5|-
TGCGCCAGCAGCCGAGGACGGATCGAACCCCAGCATTTT
CASSRGRIEPQHF
>TRBV5-1|-|TRBJ2-2|TRBD1
TGCGCCAGCAGCGCGGTCCTGACAGGGACCGGGGAGCTGTTTTTT
CASSAVLTGTGELFF
>TRBV4-1|few|TRBJ2-7|-
TGCGCCAGCAGTCATGTTTCCCACGAGCAGTACTTC
CASSHVSHEQYF
>TRBV7-9|-|TRBJ2-7|TRBD2
TGTGCCAGCAGCCCGGGATCAAGCGGGGGGGCTTGGGACGAGCAGTACTTC
CASSPGSSGGAWDEQYF
>TRBV15|-|TRBJ1-1|-
TGTGCCACCAGCAGAGATCTAGGGATGAACACTGAAGCTTTCTTT
CATSRDLGMNTEAFF
>TRBV7-3|few|TRBJ2-1|-
TGTGCCAGCAGCTTCTCCGGGACGCCCGTCGATGAGCAGTTCTTC
CASSFSGTPVDEQFF
>TRBV7-2|-|TRBJ2-2|-
TGTGCCAGCAGCTACCAACGGACCGGGGAGCTGTTTTTT
CASSYQRTGELFF
>TRBV3-1|few|TRBJ1-1|-
TGTGCCAGCAGCCAAGACTTACAGAACACTGAAGCTTTCTTT
CASSQDLQNTEAFF
>TRBV7-9|few|TRBJ1-2|-
TGTGCCAGCAGCCCAGACACGACCTATGGCTACACCTTC
CASSPDTTYGYTF
>TRBV20-1|few|TRBJ2-6|-
TGCAGTGCTAGAGATAGGCTTTCTGGGGCCAACGTCCTGACTTTC
CSARDRLSGANVLTF
>TRBV15|-|TRBJ1-1|TRBD1
TGTGCCACCCAACAGGGGGACATGAACACTGAAGCTTTCTTT
CATQQGDMNTEAFF
>TRBV4-1|-|TRBJ2-1|TRBD1
TGCGCCAGCAGCCAAGACGGGGCAGGGGGCTTATCAAATGAGCAGTTCTTC
CASSQDGAGGLSNEQFF
>TRBV7-2|-|TRBJ2-5|-
TGTGCCAGCAGCTTAGCTCTGCCTGGAGGGGTTGTGACCCAGTACTTC
CASSLALPGGVVTQYF
>TRBV5-1|-|TRBJ2-7|-
TGCGCCAGCAGCTTGGATGGTCCACCCTACGAGCAGTACTTC
CASSLDGPPYEQYF
>TRBV27|-|TRBJ2-7|-
TGTGCCAGCAGCTTGTTTTCCGGGACACCCTACGAGCAGTACTTC
CASSLFSGTPYEQYF
>TRBV27|few|TRBJ1-1|-
TGTGCCAGCAGTTTAGACAGAAGTAGGTCTGAAGCTTTCTTT
CASSLDRSRSEAFF
>TRBV25-1|-|TRBJ2-1|-
TGTGCCAGCAGTGGTTTAGGGAGCTCCTACAATGAGCAGTTCTTC
CASSGLGSSYNEQFF
>TRBV27|few|TRBJ2-7|-
TGTGCCAGCAGTTTCTTCGGGCAACAGGGCCACGAGCAGTACTTC
CASSFFGQQGHEQYF
>TRBV5-1|-|TRBJ1-2|-
TGCGCCAGCAGCTTAGGGACCGAGTACCGGGGCTACACCTTC
CASSLGTEYRGYTF
>TRBV7-9|many|TRBJ2-7|-
TGTGCCAGCAGCTTAGGGGGTCTTGAGCAGTACTTC
CASSLGGLEQYF
>TRBV2|-|TRBJ2-2|-
TGTGCCAGCAGTGAATGGAGGAACACCGGGGAGCTGTTTTTT
CASSEWRNTGELFF
>TRBV20-1|-|TRBJ2-5|-
TGCAGTGCAACCACCGGGGCCAGGGAGACCCAGTACTTC
CSATTGARETQYF
>TRBV9|-|TRBJ2-3|-
TGTGCCAGCAGCTCTCCCGTTGCCACCGCCCTGGGAGATACGCAGTATTTT
CASSSPVATALGDTQYF
>TRBV28|-|TRBJ2-7|-
TGTGCCAGCTACGACTACCGCTCCTACGAGCAGTACTTC
CASYDYRSYEQYF
>TRBV20-1|-|TRBJ1-5|TRBD1
TGCAGTGCTAGGGACAGGCTGCATAGCAATCAGCCCCAGCATTTT
CSARDRLHSNQPQHF
>TRBV15|-|TRBJ1-2|TRBD1
TGTGCCACCAGGTCCCGAGGGGGCGCATATGGCTACACCTTC
CATRSRGGAYGYTF
>TRBV2|-|TRBJ1-1|TRBD1
TGTGCCAGCAGTGAAAGACAGGGGTTCACTGAAGCTTTCTTT
CASSERQGFTEAFF
>TRBV20-1|-|TRBJ1-2|-
TGCAGTGCTAGAGGGCAGGGAATCTTAAACTATGGCTACACCTTC
CSARGQGILNYGYTF
>TRBV15|-|TRBJ2-5|TRBD2
TGTGCCACCAGCAGAGTCCCAGCGGGGATCCCGTACCAAGAGACCCAGTACTTC
CATSRVPAGIPYQETQYF
>TRBV13|few|TRBJ2-1|-
TGTGCCAGCAGCTTAAGCCTTCCGGGTCGTGAGCAGTTCTTC
CASSLSLPGREQFF
>TRBV7-6|-|TRBJ2-7|-
TGTGCCAGCAGCCCTAGAAGTACACCGGGAGCAAGGGGGCAGTACTTC
CASSPRSTPGARGQYF
>TRBV15|few|TRBJ1-6|-
TGTGCCACCAGCAGACTACCCCTATGGGAGAGCTCCGATAATTCACCCCTCCACTTT
CATSRLPLWESSDNSPLHF
>TRBV7-8|-|TRBJ2-1|-
TGTGCCAGCAGCTGGTACGGACAAGGCTCCTACAATGGGCAGTTCTTC
CASSWYGQGSYNGQFF
>TRBV5-5|-|TRBJ2-7|-
TGTGCCAGCAGCTTCCCAGGGGCTACGTATGGGTACGAGCAGTACTTC
CASSFPGATYGYEQYF
>TRBV6-1|-|TRBJ1-5|-
-
CASILGRWSNQPQHF
>TRBV6-1|-|TRBJ1-5|TRBD1
TGTGCCAGCAGTGAAAGGGGGCTCCATCAGCCCCAGCATTTT
CASSERGLHQPQHF
>TRBV20-1|few|TRBJ1-2|TRBD1
TGCAGTGCTAGAAAAGGGACAGGGGGCGAAGGCTACACCTTC
CSARKGTGGEGYTF
>TRBV27|-|TRBJ1-2|-
TGTGCCAGCAGTTTATCGATGAGGAGCCAATATGGCTACACCTTC
CASSLSMRSQYGYTF
>TRBV2|few|TRBJ2-1|-
TGTGCCAGCAGTGGAGGTGTGGAAAGGGGCCGCAATGAGCAGTTCTTC
CASSGGVERGRNEQFF
>TRBV2|-|TRBJ2-1|TRBD2
TGTGCCAGCAGTGAAGCTTTGACTAGCGAGGCCTACAATGAGCAGTTCTTT
CASSEALTSEAYNEQFF
>TRBV7-9|many|TRBJ2-7|-
TGTGCCAGCAGCTTAGCCGCCCGGTTGGACGAGCAGTACTTC
CASSLAARLDEQYF
>TRBV20-1|-|TRBJ2-1|-
TGCAGTACCGACGCACTCAAAGGGGCAAGCTCCTACAATGAGCAGTTCTTC
CSTDALKGASSYNEQFF
>TRBV14|-|TRBJ1-2|-
TGTGCCAGCAGCCAAGACTCCTGGGGAGGCGACTACACCTTC
CASSQDSWGGDYTF